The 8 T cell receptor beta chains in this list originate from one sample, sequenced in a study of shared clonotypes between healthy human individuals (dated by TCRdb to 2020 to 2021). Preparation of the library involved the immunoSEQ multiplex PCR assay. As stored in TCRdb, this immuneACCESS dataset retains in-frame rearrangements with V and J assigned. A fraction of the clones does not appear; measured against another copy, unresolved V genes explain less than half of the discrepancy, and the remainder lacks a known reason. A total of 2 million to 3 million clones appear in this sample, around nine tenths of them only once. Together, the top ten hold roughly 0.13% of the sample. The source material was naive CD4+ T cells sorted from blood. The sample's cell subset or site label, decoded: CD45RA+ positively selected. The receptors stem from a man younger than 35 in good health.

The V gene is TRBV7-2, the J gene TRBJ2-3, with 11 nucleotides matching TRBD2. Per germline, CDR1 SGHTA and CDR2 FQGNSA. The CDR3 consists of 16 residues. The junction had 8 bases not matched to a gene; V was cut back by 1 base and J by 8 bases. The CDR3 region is CASSLVGSGGAGTQYF. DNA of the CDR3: TGTGCCAGCAGCTTAGTTGGTAGCGGGGGGGCCGGTACGCAGTATTTT.

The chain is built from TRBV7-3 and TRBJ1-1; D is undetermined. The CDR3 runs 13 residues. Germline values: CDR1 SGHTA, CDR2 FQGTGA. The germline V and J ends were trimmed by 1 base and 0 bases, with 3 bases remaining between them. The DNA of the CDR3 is TGTGCCAGCAGCTTAATAGTGAACACTGAAGCTTTCTTT. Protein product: CASSLIVNTEAFF.

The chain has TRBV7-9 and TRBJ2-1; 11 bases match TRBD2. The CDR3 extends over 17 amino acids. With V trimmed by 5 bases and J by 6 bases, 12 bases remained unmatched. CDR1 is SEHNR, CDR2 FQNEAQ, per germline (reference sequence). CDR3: CASSPAGFSGRANEQFF. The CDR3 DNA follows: TGTGCCAGCAGCCCCGCCGGCTTTAGCGGGAGGGCCAATGAGCAGTTCTTC.

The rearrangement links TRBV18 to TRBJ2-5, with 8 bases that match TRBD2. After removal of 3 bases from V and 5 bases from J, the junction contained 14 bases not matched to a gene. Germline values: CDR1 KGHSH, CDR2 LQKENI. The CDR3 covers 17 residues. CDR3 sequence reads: CASSPTRLASGEETQYF. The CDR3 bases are TGTGCCAGCTCACCCACCAGACTAGCGTCCGGTGAGGAGACCCAGTACTTC.

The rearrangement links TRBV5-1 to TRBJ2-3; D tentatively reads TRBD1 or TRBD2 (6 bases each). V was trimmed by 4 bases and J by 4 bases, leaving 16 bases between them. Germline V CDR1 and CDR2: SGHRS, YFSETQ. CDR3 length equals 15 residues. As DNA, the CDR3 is TGCGCCAGCAGCCCTTCGGAGGGGGTGGCAGATACGCAGTATTTT. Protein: CASSPSEGVADTQYF.

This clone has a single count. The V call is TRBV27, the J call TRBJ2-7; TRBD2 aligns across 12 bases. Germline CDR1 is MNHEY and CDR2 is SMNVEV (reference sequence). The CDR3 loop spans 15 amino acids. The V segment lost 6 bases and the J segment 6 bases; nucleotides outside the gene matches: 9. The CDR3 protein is CASSPSSGRAFEQYF. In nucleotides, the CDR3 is TGTGCCAGCAGCCCCTCTAGCGGGAGGGCCTTCGAGCAGTACTTC.

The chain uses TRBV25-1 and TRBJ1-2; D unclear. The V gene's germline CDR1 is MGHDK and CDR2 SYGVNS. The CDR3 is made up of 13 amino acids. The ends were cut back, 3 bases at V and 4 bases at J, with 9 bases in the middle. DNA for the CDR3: TGTGCCAGCAGTGAGTCACAAAGCTATGGCTACACCTTC. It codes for CASSESQSYGYTF.

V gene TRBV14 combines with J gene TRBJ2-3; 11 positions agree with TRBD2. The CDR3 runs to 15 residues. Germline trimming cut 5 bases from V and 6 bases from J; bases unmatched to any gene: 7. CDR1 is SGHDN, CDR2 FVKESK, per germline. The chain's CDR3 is CASSFTTSGKDTQYF. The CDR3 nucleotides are TGTGCCAGCAGCTTCACGACTAGCGGGAAGGATACGCAGTATTTT.